This T cell receptor (beta chain) was sequenced during a study of T cell responses to AZD1222 COVID-19 vaccine. The CDR3 totals 12 residues. Germline V gives CDR1 SGHVS, CDR2 FQNEAQ. With 3 bases removed from V and 6 bases from J, the gap between germline ends came to 8 bases. Here immunoSEQ multiplex PCR was the method, and the copy in TCRdb shows in-frame clones only, minus some. The data hold approximately 150,000 clones, with roughly nine tenths observed a single time. Source: peripheral blood, taken 28 days after the second AZD1222 dose. The rearrangement links TRBV7-8 to TRBJ1-2; D not certain. This receptor was identified in an adult who received the AZD1222 COVID-19 vaccine. The CDR3 region is CASSFISDGYTF. In nucleotides, the CDR3 is TGTGCCAGCAGCTTTATATCCGATGGCTACACCTTC.